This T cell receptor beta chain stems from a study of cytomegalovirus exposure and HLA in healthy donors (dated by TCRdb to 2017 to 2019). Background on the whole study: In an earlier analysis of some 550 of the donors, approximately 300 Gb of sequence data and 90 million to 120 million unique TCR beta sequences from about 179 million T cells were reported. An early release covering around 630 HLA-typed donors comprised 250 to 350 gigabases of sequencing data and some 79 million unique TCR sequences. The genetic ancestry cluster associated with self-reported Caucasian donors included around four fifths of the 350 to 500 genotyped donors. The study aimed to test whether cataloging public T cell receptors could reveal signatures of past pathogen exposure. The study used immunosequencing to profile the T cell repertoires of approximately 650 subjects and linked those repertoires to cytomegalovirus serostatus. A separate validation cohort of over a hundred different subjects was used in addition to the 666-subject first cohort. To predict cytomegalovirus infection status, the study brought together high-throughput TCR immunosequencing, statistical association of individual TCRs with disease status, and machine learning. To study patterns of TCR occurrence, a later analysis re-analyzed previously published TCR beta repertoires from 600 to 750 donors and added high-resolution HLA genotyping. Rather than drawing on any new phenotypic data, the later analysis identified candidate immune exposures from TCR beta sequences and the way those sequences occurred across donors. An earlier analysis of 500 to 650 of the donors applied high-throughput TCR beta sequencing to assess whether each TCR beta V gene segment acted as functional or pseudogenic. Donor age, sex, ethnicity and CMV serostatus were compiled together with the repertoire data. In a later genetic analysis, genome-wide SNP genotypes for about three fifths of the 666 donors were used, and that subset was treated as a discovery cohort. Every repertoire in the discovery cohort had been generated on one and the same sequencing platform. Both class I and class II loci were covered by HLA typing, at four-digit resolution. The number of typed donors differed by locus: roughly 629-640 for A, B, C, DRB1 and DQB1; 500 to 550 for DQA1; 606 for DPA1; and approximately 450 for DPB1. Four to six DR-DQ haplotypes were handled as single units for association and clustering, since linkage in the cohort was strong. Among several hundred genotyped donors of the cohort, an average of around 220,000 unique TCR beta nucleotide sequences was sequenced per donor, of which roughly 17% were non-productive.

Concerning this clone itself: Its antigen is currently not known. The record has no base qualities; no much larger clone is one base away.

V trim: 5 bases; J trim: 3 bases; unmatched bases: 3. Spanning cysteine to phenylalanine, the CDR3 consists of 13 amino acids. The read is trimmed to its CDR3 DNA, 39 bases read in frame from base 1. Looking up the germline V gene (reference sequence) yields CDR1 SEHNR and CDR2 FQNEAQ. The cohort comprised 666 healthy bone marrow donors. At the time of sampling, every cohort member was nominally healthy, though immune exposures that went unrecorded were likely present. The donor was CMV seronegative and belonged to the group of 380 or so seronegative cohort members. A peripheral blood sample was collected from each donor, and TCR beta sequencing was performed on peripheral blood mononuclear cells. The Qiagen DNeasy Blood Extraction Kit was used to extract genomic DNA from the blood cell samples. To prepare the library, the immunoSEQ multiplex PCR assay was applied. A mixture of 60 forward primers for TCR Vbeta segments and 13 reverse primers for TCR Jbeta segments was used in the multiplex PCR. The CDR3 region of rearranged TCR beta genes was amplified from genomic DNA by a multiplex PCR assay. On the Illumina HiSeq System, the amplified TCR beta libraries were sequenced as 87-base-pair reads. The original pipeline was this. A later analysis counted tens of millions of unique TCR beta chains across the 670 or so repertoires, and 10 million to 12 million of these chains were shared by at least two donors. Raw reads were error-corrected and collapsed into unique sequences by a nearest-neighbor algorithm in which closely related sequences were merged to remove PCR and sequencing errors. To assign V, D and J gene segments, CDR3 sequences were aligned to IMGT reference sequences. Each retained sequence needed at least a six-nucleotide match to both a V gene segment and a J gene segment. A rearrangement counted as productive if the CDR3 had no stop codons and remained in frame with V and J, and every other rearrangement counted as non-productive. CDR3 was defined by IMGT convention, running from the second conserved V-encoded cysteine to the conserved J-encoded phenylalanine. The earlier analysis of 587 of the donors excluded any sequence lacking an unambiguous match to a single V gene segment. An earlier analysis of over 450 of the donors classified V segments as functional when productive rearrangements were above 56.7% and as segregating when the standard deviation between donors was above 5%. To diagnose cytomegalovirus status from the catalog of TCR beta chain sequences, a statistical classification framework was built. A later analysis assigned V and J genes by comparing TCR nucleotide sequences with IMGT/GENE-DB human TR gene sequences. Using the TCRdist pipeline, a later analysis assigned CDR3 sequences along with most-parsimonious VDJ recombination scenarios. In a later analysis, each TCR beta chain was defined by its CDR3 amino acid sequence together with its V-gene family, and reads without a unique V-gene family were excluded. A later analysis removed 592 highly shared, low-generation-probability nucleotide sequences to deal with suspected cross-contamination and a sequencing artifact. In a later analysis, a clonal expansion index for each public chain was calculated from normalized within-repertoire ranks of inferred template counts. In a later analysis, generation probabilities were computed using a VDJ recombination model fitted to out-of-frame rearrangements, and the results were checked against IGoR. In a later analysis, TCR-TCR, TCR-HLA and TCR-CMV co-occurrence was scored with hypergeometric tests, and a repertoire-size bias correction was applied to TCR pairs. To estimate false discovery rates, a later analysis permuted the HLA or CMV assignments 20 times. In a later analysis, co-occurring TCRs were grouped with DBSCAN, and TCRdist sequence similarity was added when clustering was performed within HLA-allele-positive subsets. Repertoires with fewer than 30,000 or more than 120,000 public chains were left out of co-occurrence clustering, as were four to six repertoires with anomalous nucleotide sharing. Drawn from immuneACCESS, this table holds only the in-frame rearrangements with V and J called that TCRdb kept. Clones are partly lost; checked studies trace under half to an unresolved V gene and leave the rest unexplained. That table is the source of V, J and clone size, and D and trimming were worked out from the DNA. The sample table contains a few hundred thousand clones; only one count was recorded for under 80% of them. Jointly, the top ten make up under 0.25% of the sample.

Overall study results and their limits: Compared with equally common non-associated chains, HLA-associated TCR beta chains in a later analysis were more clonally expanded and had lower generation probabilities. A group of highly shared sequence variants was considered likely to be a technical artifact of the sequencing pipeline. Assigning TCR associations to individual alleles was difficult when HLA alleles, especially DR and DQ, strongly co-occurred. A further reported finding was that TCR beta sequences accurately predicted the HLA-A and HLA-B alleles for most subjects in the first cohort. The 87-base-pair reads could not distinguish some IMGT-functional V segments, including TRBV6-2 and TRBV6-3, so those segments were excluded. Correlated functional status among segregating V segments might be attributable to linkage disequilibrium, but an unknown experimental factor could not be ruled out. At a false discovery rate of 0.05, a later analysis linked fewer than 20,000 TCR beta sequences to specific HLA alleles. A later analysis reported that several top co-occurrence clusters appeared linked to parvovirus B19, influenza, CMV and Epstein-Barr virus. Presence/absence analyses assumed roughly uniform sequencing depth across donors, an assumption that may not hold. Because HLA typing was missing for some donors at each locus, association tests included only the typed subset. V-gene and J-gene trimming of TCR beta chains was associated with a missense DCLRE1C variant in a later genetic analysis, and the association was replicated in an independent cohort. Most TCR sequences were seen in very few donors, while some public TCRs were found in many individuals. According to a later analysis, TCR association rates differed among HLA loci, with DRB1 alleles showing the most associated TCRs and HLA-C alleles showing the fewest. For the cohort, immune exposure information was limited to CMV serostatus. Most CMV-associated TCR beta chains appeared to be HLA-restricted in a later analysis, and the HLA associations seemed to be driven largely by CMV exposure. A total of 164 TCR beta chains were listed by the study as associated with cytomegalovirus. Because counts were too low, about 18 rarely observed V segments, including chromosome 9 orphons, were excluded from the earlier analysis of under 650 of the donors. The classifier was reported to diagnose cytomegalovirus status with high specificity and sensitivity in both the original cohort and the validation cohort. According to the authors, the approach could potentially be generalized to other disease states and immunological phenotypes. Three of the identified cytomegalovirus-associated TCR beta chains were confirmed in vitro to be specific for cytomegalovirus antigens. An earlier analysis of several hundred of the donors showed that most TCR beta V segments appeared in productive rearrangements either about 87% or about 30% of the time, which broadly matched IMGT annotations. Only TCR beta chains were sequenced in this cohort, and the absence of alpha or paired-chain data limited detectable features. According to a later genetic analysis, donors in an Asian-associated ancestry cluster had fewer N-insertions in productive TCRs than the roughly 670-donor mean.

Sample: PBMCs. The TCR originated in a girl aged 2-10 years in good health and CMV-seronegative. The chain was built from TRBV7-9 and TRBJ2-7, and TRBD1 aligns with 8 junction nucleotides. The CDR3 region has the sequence CASSPTGDYEQYF. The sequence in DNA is TGTGCCAGCAGCCCGACAGGGGACTACGAGCAGTACTTC. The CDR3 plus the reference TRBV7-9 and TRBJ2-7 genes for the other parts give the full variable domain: DTGVSQNPRHKITKRGQNVTFRCDPISEHNRLYWYRQTLGQGPEFLTYFQNEAQLEKSRLLSDRFSAERPKGSFSTLEIQRTEQGDSAMYLCASSPTGDYEQYFGPGTRLTVT.